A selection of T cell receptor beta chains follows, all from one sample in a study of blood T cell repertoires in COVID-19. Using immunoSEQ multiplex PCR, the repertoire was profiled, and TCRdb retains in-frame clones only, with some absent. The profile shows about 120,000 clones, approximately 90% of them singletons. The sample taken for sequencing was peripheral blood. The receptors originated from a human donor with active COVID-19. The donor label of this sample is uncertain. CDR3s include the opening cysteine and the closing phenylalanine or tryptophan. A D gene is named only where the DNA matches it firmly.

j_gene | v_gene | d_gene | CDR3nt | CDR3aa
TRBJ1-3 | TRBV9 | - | TGTGCCAGCAGCGTAGGAAGAGACTCTGGAAACACCATATATTTT | CASSVGRDSGNTIYF
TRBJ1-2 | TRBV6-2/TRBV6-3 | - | TGTGCCAGCAGTTATTCGGGGTTTGGTTCGGATGGCTACACCTTC | CASSYSGFGSDGYTF
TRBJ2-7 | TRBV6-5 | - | TGTGCCACAAACCGGGACTCCCCTGGTTACGAGCAGTACTTC | CATNRDSPGYEQYF
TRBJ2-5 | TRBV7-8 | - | TGTGCCAGCAGCTTAGTAGACAGTCAAGAGACCCAGTACTTC | CASSLVDSQETQYF
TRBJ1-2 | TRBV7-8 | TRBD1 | TGCGCCAGCAGCTTAAGGGGACAGACAAACTATGGCTACACCTTC | CASSLRGQTNYGYTF
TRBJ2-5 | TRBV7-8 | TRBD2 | TGTGCCAGCAGCTTACCTAGCGGGGGGGCCGAGACCCAGTACTTC | CASSLPSGGAETQYF
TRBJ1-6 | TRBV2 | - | TGTGCCAGCAGTGAGGGACTTGGGGGTAATTCACCCCTCCACTTT | CASSEGLGGNSPLHF
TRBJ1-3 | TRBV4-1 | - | TGCGCCAGCAGCCAAGATGCGTTCTCTGGAAACACCATATATTTT | CASSQDAFSGNTIYF
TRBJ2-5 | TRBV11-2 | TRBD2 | TGTGCCAGCAGCTTAGTGAGCGGGGGGCCCCTACAAGAGACCCAGTACTTC | CASSLVSGGPLQETQYF
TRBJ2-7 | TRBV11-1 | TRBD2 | TGTGCCAGCAGCTTTGTAGCGGGGGAGTACGAGCAGTACTTC | CASSFVAGEYEQYF
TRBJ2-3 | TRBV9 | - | TGTGCCAGCAGCGTAGATCCGGCGCGGGATACGCAGTATTTT | CASSVDPARDTQYF
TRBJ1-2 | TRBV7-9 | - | TGTGCCAGCAGCTTACTGTTGGACGGGGACTATGGCTACACCTTC | CASSLLLDGDYGYTF
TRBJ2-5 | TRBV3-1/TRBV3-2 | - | TGTGCCAGCAGCCCCAGTAGTACGGGGAAAGAGACCCAGTACTTC | CASSPSSTGKETQYF
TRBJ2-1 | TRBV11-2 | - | TGTGCCAGCAGCTTACCACTTCCCCGGTTTTACAATGAGCAGTTCTTC | CASSLPLPRFYNEQFF
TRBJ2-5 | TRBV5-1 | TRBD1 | TGCGCCAGCAGCGAATCACCGGGACAGGGACTTCAAGAGACCCAGTACTTC | CASSESPGQGLQETQYF
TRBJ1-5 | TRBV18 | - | TGTGCCAGCTCGCCCCGACAGGAGGCTTATAGCAATCAGCCCCAGCATTTT | CASSPRQEAYSNQPQHF
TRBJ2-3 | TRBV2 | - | TGTGCCAGCAGTGCCGCGGGCTTCACAGATACGCAGTATTTT | CASSAAGFTDTQYF
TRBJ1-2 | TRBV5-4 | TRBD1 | TGTGCCAGCAGCTTTGGCCGGCCCGGACAGGGGGTTAGGAGCTACACCTTC | CASSFGRPGQGVRSYTF
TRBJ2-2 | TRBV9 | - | TGTGCCAGCAGCGTAAGGACAAGCGCCGGGGAGCTGTTTTTT | CASSVRTSAGELFF
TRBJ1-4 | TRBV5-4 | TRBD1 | TGTGCCAGCACCGAGGACAGGGCGGGTGAAAAACTGTTTTTT | CASTEDRAGEKLFF
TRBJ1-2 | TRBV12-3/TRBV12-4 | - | TGTGCCAGCAGATCGAGGGCTTCCTACACCTTC | CASRSRASYTF
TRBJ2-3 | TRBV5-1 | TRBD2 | TGCGCCAGCAGCTTGTCACTAGCGGGGACCACAGATACGCAGTATTTT | CASSLSLAGTTDTQYF
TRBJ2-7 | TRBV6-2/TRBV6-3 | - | TGTGCCAGCAGTTCGACTACCTCCTACGAGCAGTACTTC | CASSSTTSYEQYF
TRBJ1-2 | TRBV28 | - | TGTGCCAGCATTAGTGCGGGCTATGGCTACACCTTC | CASISAGYGYTF
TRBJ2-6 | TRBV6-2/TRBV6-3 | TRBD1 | TGTGCCAGCAGTACAGGACAGGGGCAGCCTGGGGCCAACGTCCTGACTTTC | CASSTGQGQPGANVLTF
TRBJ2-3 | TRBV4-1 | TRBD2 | TGCGCCAGCAGCCAAAAACCTCTAGCGGGGCCCAACCGGCAAGATACGCAGTATTTT | CASSQKPLAGPNRQDTQYF